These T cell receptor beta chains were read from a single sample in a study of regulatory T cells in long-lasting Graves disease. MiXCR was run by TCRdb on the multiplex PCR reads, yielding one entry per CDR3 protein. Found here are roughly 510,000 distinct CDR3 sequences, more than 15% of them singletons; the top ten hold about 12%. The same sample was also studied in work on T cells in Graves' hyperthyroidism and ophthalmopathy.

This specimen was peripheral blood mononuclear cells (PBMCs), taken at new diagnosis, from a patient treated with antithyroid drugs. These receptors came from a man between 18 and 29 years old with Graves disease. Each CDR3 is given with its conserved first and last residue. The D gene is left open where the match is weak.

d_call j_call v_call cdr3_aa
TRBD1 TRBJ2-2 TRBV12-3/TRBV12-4 CASRRTGVDTGELFF
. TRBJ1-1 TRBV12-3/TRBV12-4 CASSLGVGIEAFF
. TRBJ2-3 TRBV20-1 CSARDTTGHPDTQYF
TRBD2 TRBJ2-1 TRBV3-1 CASSWETSNSYNEQFF
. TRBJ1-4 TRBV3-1 CASSLWTTTNEKLFF
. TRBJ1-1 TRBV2 CASSERQGEAFF
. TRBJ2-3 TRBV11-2 CASRNPGTVTPATDTQYF
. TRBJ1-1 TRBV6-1 CASSPAINTEAFF
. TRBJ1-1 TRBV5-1 CASSLDTGGTEAFF
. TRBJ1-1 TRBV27 CASRSRRNTEAFF
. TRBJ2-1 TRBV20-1 CSAPLSYNEQFF
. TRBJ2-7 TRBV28 CASSLMGHGYEQYF
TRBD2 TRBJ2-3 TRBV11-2 CASSLVSGGSPGTDTQYF
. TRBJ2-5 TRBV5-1 CASSLGVTAKETQYF
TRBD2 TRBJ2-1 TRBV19 CASSILASGYYNEQFF
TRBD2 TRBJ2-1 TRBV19 CASSMLAGGDNEQFF